This T cell receptor beta chain was sequenced in a study of siplizumab effects on memory and regulatory T cells. The data were produced by immunoSEQ multiplex PCR, yet TCRdb's version contains in-frame clones alone and is incomplete. Of around 100,000 clones in the sample, under 95% were seen once. The length of the CDR3 is 12 residues. The germline V gene has CDR1 KGHSH and CDR2 LQKENI. Trimming took off 2 bases at V and 7 bases at J, with 8 bases between the two ends. Regarding this clone: Its antigen is not known.

Study results and limitations: Naive T cell populations appeared to exhibit greater diversity than memory cells and appeared to be major alloresponse contributors. Siplizumab brought about a significant reduction in alloreactive sequences traceable to unstimulated CD4+ memory cells.

Material for sequencing was Tregs sorted from blood. The TCR was taken from a human donor in good health. The chain is built from TRBV18 and TRBJ1-1; D call uncertain. CDR3 nucleotide sequence: TGTGCCAGCTCACCATTAGGAGGTGAAGCTTTCTTT. This gives the protein CASSPLGGEAFF.